This T cell receptor (beta chain) was profiled in a study of response to subunit inactivated influenza vaccine. In TCRdb, the RT-PCR reads were re-called with MiXCR into one record per CDR3 protein. The sample contains 500,000 to 550,000 distinct CDR3 sequences, around a quarter of which appear only once. This clonotype turned up a few times. CDR1 is GTSNPN, CDR2 SVGIG, per germline (reference sequence). V was trimmed by 3 bases and J by 9 bases, leaving 12 bases between them. The CDR3 totals 12 residues. These data were also reused for a study on T cells expressing NK-cell markers. That source notes: TCR beta cDNA was generated via 5'RACE template switching incorporating UMIs. Repertoire data for TCR beta were derived from sorted T cells (CD3+CD56+NKG2C+, CD3+CD56+NKG2C- and CD3+CD56-NKG2C+). Top CD8+ clonotypes included the dominant CD3+CD56+NKG2C+ clonotypes in a handful of donors. A few donors' CD3+CD56-NKG2C+ cells were dominated by the same clonotypes. It was still unclear whether expanded NKG2C+ T cell clones were HCMV specific.

J is TRBJ2-1 and V is TRBV30; D call uncertain. This TCR came from a man aged 45-60 years who received an inactivated influenza vaccine. The source material was CD4+ T cells sorted from PBMCs, sampled less than 13 days after vaccination. CDR3 in amino acids: CAWRPFWGEQFF. The CDR3 bases are TGTGCCTGGAGGCCCTTTTGGGGTGAGCAGTTCTTC.